This is a list of T cell receptor beta chains from one sample in a study of persistence of HIV-infected CD4 T cells. Sequencing used immunoSEQ multiplex PCR; TCRdb keeps in-frame clones, though not all of them. Here the sample spans tens of thousands of clones, under 80% being singletons. Their recognized antigens are unknown. Sample: CD4+ T cells sorted from PBMCs after 18-hour stimulation, taken from a patient who received antiretroviral therapy. All receptors come from an adult man with HIV who was CMV-seropositive. CDR3s include the opening cysteine and the closing phenylalanine or tryptophan. The D gene is left open where the match is weak. Only some rows state a clone size, as once, few, many or a class for expanded clones.

d_gene,j_gene,abundance,len,v_gene,CDR3nt,CDR3aa
TRBD1,TRBJ1-6,NA,16,TRBV19,TGTGCCAGTAGTATTGTAACCGGGACAGCTAATTCACCCCTCCACTTT,CASSIVTGTANSPLHF
NA,TRBJ1-1,NA,18,TRBV6-4,TGTGCCAGCAGTGACCCTTTCTGGAGGGGGGAAGGGAACACTGAAGCTTTCTTT,CASSDPFWRGEGNTEAFF
NA,TRBJ1-3,NA,17,TRBV18,TGTGCCAGCTCACCACCTGGGACACCTTTCTCTGGAAACACCATATATTTT,CASSPPGTPFSGNTIYF
NA,TRBJ1-6,few,15,TRBV5-1,TGCGCCAGCAGCTTGGACGTTGGTGCTAATTCACCCCTCCACTTT,CASSLDVGANSPLHF
NA,TRBJ1-4,NA,16,TRBV5-1,TGCGCCAGCAGCTCGAGGGCGGGGGAGGCTAATGAAAAACTGTTTTTT,CASSSRAGEANEKLFF
NA,TRBJ2-1,NA,11,TRBV5-4,TGTGCCAGCAGCTCGGACGGTGAGCAGTTCTTC,CASSSDGEQFF
NA,TRBJ2-7,NA,14,TRBV19,TGTGCCAGTAGCACCGTCAGCAGTTCCTACGAGCAGTACTTC,CASSTVSSSYEQYF
NA,TRBJ1-1,few,14,TRBV10-2,TGCGCCAGCAGTGAACCAGTTGCTAGCACTGAAGCTTTCTTT,CASSEPVASTEAFF
NA,TRBJ1-5,NA,15,TRBV23-1,TGCGCCAGCAGTCAATCGGGGGATAGCAATCAGCCCCAGCATTTT,CASSQSGDSNQPQHF
TRBD2,TRBJ2-3,NA,14,TRBV25-1,TGTGCCAGCAGACTAGCGGGGAGCACAGATACGCAGTATTTT,CASRLAGSTDTQYF
NA,TRBJ2-3,NA,15,TRBV6-4,TGTGCCAGCAGTGACACAGCGGCGAGCACAGATACGCAGTATTTT,CASSDTAASTDTQYF
TRBD1,TRBJ2-1,NA,15,TRBV6-5,TGTGCCAGCAGGGGGAGGGACAGGGGTGGCGATGAGCAGTTCTTC,CASRGRDRGGDEQFF
NA,TRBJ1-2,NA,14,TRBV28,TGTGCCAGCAGGTTCGGGAACAGGCTCTATGGCTACACCTTC,CASRFGNRLYGYTF
NA,TRBJ1-1,NA,12,TRBV2,TGTGCCAGCCTGGAGGGGATCTCTGAAGCTTTCTTT,CASLEGISEAFF
NA,TRBJ1-1,few,13,TRBV12-3/TRBV12-4,TGTGCCAGCAGTTTAGCCAGGGAGGGGCAAGCTTTCTTT,CASSLAREGQAFF